This is a list of T cell receptor beta chains from one sample in a study of blood T cell repertoires in COVID-19. Generated by immunoSEQ multiplex PCR, the TCRdb table keeps only in-frame clones and is missing some. Among about 120,000 clones listed, over 60% were seen once. Sequences were obtained from peripheral blood. Every receptor here comes from a woman of 80 years or more with active or convalescent COVID-19. The CDR3 runs from the conserved cysteine through the conserved F or W. The order of the fields is CDR3 protein, CDR3 DNA, D gene, J gene, V gene, clone size. The D gene is left open where the match is weak. A clone size is listed for some rows: how often the clone was seen (once, few, many), or a class if it is expanded.

CDR3aa: CASSPPGGLRLNTEAFF
CDR3nt: TGTGCCAGCTCACCACCAGGAGGGTTGCGCCTGAACACTGAAGCTTTCTTT
d_gene: .
j_gene: TRBJ1-1
v_gene: TRBV18
abundance: .

CDR3aa: CASSLESRLADNEQFF
CDR3nt: TGTGCCAGCAGCTTAGAGTCCAGACTAGCGGACAATGAGCAGTTCTTC
d_gene: TRBD2
j_gene: TRBJ2-1
v_gene: TRBV7-9
abundance: .

CDR3aa: CATSRAMGLRTDTQYF
CDR3nt: TGTGCCACCAGCAGAGCGATGGGGCTCCGCACAGATACGCAGTATTTT
d_gene: .
j_gene: TRBJ2-3
v_gene: TRBV15
abundance: .

CDR3aa: CASSLPGSGELFF
CDR3nt: TGTGCCAGCAGTTTACCAGGGTCCGGGGAGCTGTTTTTT
d_gene: .
j_gene: TRBJ2-2
v_gene: TRBV28
abundance: few

CDR3aa: CSVERQGLTEAFF
CDR3nt: TGCAGCGTTGAACGGCAGGGGTTGACTGAAGCTTTCTTT
d_gene: .
j_gene: TRBJ1-1
v_gene: TRBV29-1
abundance: .

CDR3aa: CASSFAGRGDNEQFF
CDR3nt: TGTGCCAGCAGCTTTGCGGGAAGAGGGGACAATGAGCAGTTCTTC
d_gene: .
j_gene: TRBJ2-1
v_gene: TRBV5-6
abundance: .

CDR3aa: CASIDHEWQGGEQYF
CDR3nt: TGTGCCAGTATCGATCACGAATGGCAGGGGGGCGAGCAGTACTTC
d_gene: .
j_gene: TRBJ2-7
v_gene: TRBV5-5
abundance: .

CDR3aa: CASSSTSRQGGYGYTF
CDR3nt: TGTGCCAGCAGTTCGACGTCGAGACAGGGAGGATATGGCTACACCTTC
d_gene: TRBD1
j_gene: TRBJ1-2
v_gene: TRBV28
abundance: .

CDR3aa: CASSQGISWRGSTDTQYF
CDR3nt: TGTGCCAGCAGCCAAGGGATTAGTTGGCGGGGCAGCACAGATACGCAGTATTTT
d_gene: .
j_gene: TRBJ2-3
v_gene: TRBV14
abundance: once

CDR3aa: CASSYTGNPATNEKLFF
CDR3nt: TGTGCCAGCAGCTATACAGGGAATCCCGCAACTAATGAAAAACTGTTTTTT
d_gene: .
j_gene: TRBJ1-4
v_gene: TRBV9
abundance: .

CDR3aa: CASRKGAGEQYF
CDR3nt: TGCGCCAGCAGAAAGGGGGCAGGGGAGCAGTACTTC
d_gene: TRBD1
j_gene: TRBJ2-7
v_gene: TRBV5-1
abundance: .

CDR3aa: CASSRPRQAEIPLAKNIQYF
CDR3nt: TGTGCCAGCAGTCGACCCCGACAGGCCGAGATCCCGTTAGCCAAAAACATTCAGTACTTC
d_gene: .
j_gene: TRBJ2-4
v_gene: TRBV28
abundance: .

CDR3aa: CASSLGPGQPQHF
CDR3nt: TGCGCCAGCAGCCTTGGTCCCGGTCAGCCCCAGCATTTT
d_gene: .
j_gene: TRBJ1-5
v_gene: TRBV4-3
abundance: .

CDR3aa: CASRGPGGYTF
CDR3nt: TGTGCCAGCAGGGGCCCCGGCGGCTACACCTTC
d_gene: .
j_gene: TRBJ1-2
v_gene: TRBV6-5
abundance: once

CDR3aa: CAISVRGRDGYTF
CDR3nt: TGTGCCATCAGTGTCAGGGGCAGGGATGGCTACACCTTC
d_gene: .
j_gene: TRBJ1-2
v_gene: TRBV10-3
abundance: .

CDR3aa: CASSLIGGIYNEQFF
CDR3nt: TGTGCCAGCAGCTTGATAGGGGGCATATACAATGAGCAGTTCTTC
d_gene: TRBD1
j_gene: TRBJ2-1
v_gene: TRBV11-2
abundance: .

CDR3aa: CASSRGLEMSSYNEQFF
CDR3nt: TGTGCCAGCAGCCGGGGGTTGGAGATGAGCTCCTACAATGAGCAGTTCTTC
d_gene: .
j_gene: TRBJ2-1
v_gene: TRBV9
abundance: .

CDR3aa: CASSQGRFGRARYEQYF
CDR3nt: TGTGCCAGCAGCCAAGGAAGGTTTGGGAGGGCGAGGTACGAGCAGTACTTC
d_gene: TRBD2
j_gene: TRBJ2-7
v_gene: TRBV3-1/TRBV3-2
abundance: few

CDR3aa: CASDGREIETQYF
CDR3nt: TGTGCCAGCGACGGGCGGGAGATAGAGACCCAGTACTTC
d_gene: TRBD2
j_gene: TRBJ2-5
v_gene: TRBV2
abundance: .

CDR3aa: CAITSGRGPDTQYF
CDR3nt: TGTGCCATCACTAGCGGGAGGGGCCCAGATACGCAGTATTTT
d_gene: TRBD2
j_gene: TRBJ2-3
v_gene: TRBV10-3
abundance: .

CDR3aa: CASSLAGTSGRNEQFF
CDR3nt: TGTGCCAGCAGTTTGGCCGGGACTAGCGGGAGGAATGAGCAGTTCTTC
d_gene: TRBD2
j_gene: TRBJ2-1
v_gene: TRBV28
abundance: few

CDR3aa: CASSTTLVNNEQFF
CDR3nt: TGTGCCAGCAGCACCACGCTAGTGAACAATGAGCAGTTCTTC
d_gene: .
j_gene: TRBJ2-1
v_gene: TRBV7-9
abundance: .

CDR3aa: CASSDSTTDTQYF
CDR3nt: TGTGCCAGTAGTGACTCCACGACAGATACGCAGTATTTT
d_gene: .
j_gene: TRBJ2-3
v_gene: TRBV19
abundance: .

CDR3aa: CASTSYGRAGTGELFF
CDR3nt: TGTGCCAGTACCTCTTACGGGAGGGCCGGCACCGGGGAGCTGTTTTTT
d_gene: TRBD2
j_gene: TRBJ2-2
v_gene: TRBV28
abundance: .

CDR3aa: CASSQTTGEQAVGEKLFF
CDR3nt: TGTGCCAGCAGCCAAACGACAGGGGAGCAAGCGGTTGGGGAAAAACTGTTTTTT
d_gene: TRBD1
j_gene: TRBJ1-4
v_gene: TRBV3-1/TRBV3-2
abundance: .